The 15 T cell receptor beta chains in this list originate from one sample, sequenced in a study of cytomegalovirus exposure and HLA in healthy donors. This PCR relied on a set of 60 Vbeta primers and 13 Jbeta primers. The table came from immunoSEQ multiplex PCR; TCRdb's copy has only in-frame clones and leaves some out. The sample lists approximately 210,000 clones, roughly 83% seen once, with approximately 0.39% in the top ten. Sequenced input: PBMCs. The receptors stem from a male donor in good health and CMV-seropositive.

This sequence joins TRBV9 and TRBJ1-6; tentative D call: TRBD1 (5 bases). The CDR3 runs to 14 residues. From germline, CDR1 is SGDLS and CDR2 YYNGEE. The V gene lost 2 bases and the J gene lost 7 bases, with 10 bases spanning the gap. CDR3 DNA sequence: TGTGCCAGCAGCGTCCGACAGTCGAATTCACCCCTCCACTTT. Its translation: CASSVRQSNSPLHF. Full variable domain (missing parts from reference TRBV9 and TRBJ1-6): DSGVTQTPKHLITATGQRVTLRCSPRSGDLSVYWYQQSLDQGLQFLIQYYNGEERAKGNILERFSAQQFPDLHSELNLSSLELGDSALYFCASSVRQSNSPLHFGNGTRLTVT.

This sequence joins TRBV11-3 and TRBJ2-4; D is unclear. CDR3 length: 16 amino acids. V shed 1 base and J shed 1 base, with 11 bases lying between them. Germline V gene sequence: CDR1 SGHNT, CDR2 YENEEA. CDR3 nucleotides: TGTGCCAGCAGCTTAGCCCAGGAAGCCGCCAAAAACATTCAGTACTTC. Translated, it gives CASSLAQEAAKNIQYF. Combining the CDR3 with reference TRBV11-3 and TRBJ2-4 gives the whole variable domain EAGVVQSPRYKIIEKKQPVAFWCNPISGHNTLYWYLQNLGQGPELLIRYENEEAVDDSQLPKDRFSAERLKGVDSTLKIQPAELGDSAVYLCASSLAQEAAKNIQYFGAGTRLSVL.

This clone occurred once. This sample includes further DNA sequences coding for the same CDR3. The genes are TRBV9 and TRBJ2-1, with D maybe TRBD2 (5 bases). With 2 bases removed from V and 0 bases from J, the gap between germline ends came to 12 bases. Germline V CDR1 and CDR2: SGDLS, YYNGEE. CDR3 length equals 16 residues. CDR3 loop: CASSVRRESSYNEQFF. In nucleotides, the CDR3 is TGTGCCAGCAGCGTTCGACGGGAAAGCTCCTACAATGAGCAGTTCTTC.

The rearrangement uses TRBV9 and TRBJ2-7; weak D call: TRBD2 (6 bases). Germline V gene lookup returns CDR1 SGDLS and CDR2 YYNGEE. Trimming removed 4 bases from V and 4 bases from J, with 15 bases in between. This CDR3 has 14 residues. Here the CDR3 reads CASSQPGLEYEQYF. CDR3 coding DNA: TGTGCCAGCAGCCAACCGGGACTTGAATACGAGCAGTACTTC.

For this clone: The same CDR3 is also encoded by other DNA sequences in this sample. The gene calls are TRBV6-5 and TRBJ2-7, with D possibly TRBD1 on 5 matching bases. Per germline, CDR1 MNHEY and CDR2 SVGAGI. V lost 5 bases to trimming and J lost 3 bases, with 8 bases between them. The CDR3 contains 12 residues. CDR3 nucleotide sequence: TGTGCCAGCAGTCGCGACAGCTACGAGCAGTACTTC. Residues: CASSRDSYEQYF.

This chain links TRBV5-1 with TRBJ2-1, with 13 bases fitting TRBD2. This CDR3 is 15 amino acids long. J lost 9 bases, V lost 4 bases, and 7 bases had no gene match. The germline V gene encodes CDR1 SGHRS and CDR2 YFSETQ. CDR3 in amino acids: CASSGGTSGMIEQFF. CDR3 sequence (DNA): TGCGCCAGCAGCGGGGGGACTAGCGGGATGATTGAGCAGTTCTTC.

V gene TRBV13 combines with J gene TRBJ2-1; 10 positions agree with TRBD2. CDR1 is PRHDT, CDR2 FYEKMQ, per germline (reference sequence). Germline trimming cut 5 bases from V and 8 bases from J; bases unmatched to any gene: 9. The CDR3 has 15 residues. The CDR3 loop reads CASSHTSGDSYEQFF. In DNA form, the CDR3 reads TGTGCCAGCAGCCACACTAGCGGGGATTCATATGAGCAGTTCTTC.

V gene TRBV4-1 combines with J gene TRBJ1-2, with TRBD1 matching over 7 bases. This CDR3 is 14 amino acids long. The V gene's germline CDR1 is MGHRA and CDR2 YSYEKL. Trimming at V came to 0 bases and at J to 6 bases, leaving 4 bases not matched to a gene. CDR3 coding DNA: TGCGCCAGCAGCCAAGATAGGGGGCGGGATGGCTACACCTTC. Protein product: CASSQDRGRDGYTF.

The CDR3 loop is CASSEKGVGTGSYGELFF. The CDR3 nucleotides read TGTGCCAGCAGTGAAAAAGGTGTGGGGACAGGGTCCTATGGGGAGCTGTTTTTT. V gene TRBV6-1 combines with J gene TRBJ2-2, with TRBD1 matching 9 bases. The CDR3 covers 18 residues. Germline V gives CDR1 MNHNS, CDR2 SASEGT. V shed 2 bases, J shed 8 bases, and the junction held 15 bases outside the gene matches.

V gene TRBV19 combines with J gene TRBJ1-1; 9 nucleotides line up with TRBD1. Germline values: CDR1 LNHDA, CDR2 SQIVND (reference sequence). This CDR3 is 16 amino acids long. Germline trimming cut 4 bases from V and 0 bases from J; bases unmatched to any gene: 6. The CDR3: CASSTPWTGVNTEAFF. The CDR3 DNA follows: TGTGCCAGTAGTACGCCATGGACAGGGGTGAACACTGAAGCTTTCTTT.

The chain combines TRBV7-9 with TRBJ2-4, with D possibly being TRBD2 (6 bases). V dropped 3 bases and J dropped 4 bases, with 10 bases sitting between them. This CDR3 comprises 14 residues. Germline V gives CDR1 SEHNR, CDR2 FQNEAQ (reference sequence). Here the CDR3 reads CASSFPSAKNIQYF. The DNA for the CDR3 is TGTGCCAGCAGCTTTCCTAGCGCTAAAAACATTCAGTACTTC.

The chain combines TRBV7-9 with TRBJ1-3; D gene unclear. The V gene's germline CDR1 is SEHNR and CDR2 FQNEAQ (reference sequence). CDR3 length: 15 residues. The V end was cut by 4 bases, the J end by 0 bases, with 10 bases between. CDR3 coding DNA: TGTGCCAGCAGCTCGCGGACTTTCTCTGGAAACACCATATATTTT. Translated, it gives CASSSRTFSGNTIYF.

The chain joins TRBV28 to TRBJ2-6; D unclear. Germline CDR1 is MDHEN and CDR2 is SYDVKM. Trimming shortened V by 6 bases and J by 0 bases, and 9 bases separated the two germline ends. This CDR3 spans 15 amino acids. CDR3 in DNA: TGTGCCAGCAGCCCAAGGAGCTCTGGGGCCAACGTCCTGACTTTC. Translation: CASSPRSSGANVLTF. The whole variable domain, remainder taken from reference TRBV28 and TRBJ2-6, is DVKVTQSSRYLVKRTGEKVFLECVQDMDHENMFWYRQDPGLGLRLIYFSYDVKMKEKGDIPEGYSVSREKKERFSLILESASTNQTSMYLCASSPRSSGANVLTFGAGSRLTVL.

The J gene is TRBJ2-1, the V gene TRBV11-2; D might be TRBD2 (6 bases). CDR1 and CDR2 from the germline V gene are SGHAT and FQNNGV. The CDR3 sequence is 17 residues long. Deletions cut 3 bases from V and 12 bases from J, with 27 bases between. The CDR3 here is CASSFSGPRDQVLGQFF. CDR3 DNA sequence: TGTGCCAGCAGCTTCAGCGGGCCCCGGGACCAAGTTTTAGGGCAGTTCTTC.

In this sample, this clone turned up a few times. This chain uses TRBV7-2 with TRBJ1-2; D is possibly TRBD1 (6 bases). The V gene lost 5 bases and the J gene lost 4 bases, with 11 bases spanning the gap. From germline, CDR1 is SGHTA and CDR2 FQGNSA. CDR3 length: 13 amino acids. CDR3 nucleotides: TGTGCCAGCAGCCCAGGACAGATCTATGGCTACACCTTC. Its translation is CASSPGQIYGYTF.